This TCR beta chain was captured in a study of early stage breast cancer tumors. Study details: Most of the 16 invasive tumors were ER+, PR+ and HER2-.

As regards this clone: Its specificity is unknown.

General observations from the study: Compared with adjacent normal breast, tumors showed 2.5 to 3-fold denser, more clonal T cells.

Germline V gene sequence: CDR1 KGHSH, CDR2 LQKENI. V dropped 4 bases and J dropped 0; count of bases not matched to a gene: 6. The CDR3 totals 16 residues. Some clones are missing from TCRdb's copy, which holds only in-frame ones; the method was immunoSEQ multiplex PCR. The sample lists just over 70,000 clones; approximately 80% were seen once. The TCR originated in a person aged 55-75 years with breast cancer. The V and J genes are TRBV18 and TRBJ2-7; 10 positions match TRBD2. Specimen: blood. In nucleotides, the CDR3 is TGTGCCAGCTCACAGAGGAGCGGGGGGGCCTCCTACGAGCAGTACTTC. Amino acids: CASSQRSGGASYEQYF.